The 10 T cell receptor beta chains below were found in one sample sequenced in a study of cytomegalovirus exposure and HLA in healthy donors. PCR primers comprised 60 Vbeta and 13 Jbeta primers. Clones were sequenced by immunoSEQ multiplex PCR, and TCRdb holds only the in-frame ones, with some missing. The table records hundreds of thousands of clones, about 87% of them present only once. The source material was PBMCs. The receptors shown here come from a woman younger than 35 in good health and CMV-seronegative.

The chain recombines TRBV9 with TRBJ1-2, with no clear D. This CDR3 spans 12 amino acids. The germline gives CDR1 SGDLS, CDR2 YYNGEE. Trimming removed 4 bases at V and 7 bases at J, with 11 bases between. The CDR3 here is CASSPPAAGYTF. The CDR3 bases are TGTGCCAGCAGCCCGCCGGCGGCTGGCTACACCTTC.

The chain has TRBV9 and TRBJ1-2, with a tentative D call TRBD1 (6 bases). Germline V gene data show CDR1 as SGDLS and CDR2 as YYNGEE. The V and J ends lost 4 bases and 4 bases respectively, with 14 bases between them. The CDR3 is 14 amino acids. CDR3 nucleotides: TGTGCCAGCAGCCAAACGGGACAACGCTATGGCTACACCTTC. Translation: CASSQTGQRYGYTF.

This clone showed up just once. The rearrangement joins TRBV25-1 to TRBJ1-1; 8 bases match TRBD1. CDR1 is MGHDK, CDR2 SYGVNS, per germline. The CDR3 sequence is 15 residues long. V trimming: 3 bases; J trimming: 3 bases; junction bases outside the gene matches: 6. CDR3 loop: CASSDPGTGHTEAFF. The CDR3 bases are TGTGCCAGCAGTGACCCCGGGACAGGTCACACTGAAGCTTTCTTT.

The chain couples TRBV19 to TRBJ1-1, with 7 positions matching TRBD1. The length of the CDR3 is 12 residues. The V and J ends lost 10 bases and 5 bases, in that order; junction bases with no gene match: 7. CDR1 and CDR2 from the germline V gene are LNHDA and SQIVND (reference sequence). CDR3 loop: CANQGGWTEAFF. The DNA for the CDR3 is TGTGCCAATCAGGGGGGTTGGACTGAAGCTTTCTTT.

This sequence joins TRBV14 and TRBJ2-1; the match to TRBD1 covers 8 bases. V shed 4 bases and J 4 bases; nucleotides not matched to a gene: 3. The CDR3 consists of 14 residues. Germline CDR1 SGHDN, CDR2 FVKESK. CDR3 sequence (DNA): TGTGCCAGCAGCCCCCGACAGGGGTACAATGAGCAGTTCTTC. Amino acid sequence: CASSPRQGYNEQFF.

The CDR3 loop is CASRDTGQAVYGYTF. In DNA form, the CDR3 reads TGTGCCAGCAGGGATACAGGACAGGCGGTCTATGGCTACACCTTC. The rearrangement uses TRBV28 and TRBJ1-2; 7 positions agree with TRBD1. The CDR3 has 15 residues. The trim removed 6 bases at V and 4 bases at J, leaving 11 bases unmatched. The germline V gene has CDR1 MDHEN and CDR2 SYDVKM.

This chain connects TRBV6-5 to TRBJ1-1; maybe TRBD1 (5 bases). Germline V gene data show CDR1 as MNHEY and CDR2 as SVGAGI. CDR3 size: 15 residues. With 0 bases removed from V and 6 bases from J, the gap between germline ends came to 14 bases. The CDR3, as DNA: TGTGCCAGCAGTTACTCGGCCAGGGTGGTGGCTGAAGCTTTCTTT. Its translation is CASSYSARVVAEAFF.

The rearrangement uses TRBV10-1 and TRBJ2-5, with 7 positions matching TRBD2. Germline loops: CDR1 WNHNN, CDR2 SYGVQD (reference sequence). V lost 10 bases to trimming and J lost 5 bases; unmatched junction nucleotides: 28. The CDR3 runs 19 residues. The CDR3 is CAIYFGGGLNRVDPETQYF. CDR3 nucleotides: TGCGCCATTTACTTTGGGGGGGGGTTGAACAGAGTAGACCCGGAGACCCAGTACTTC.

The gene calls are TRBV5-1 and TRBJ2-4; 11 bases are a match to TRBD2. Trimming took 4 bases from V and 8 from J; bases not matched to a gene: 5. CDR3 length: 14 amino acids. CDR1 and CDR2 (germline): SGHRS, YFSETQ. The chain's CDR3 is CASSLSGGAYIQYF. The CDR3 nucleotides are TGCGCCAGCAGCCTTAGCGGGGGGGCGTACATTCAGTACTTC.

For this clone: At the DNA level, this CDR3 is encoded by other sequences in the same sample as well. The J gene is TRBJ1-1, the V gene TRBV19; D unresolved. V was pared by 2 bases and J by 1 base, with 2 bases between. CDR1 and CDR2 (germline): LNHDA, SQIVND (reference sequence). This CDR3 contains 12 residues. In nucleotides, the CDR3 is TGTGCCAGTAGTATACAGAACACTGAAGCTTTCTTT. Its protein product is CASSIQNTEAFF.